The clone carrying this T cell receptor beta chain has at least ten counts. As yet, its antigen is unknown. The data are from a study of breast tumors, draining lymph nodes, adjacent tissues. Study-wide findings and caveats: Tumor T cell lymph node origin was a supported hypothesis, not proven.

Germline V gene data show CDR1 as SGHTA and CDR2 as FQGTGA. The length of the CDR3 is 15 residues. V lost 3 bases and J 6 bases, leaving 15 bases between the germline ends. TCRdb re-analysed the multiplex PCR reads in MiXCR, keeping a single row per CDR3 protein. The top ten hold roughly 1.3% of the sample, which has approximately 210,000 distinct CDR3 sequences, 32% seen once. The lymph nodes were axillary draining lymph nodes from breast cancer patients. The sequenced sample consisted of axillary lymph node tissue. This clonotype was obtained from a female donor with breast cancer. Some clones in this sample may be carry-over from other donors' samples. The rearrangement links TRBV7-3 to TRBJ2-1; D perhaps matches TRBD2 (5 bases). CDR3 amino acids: CASSFKEAGLNEQFF. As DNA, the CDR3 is TGTGCCAGCAGCTTCAAGGAGGCGGGCCTCAATGAGCAGTTCTTC.